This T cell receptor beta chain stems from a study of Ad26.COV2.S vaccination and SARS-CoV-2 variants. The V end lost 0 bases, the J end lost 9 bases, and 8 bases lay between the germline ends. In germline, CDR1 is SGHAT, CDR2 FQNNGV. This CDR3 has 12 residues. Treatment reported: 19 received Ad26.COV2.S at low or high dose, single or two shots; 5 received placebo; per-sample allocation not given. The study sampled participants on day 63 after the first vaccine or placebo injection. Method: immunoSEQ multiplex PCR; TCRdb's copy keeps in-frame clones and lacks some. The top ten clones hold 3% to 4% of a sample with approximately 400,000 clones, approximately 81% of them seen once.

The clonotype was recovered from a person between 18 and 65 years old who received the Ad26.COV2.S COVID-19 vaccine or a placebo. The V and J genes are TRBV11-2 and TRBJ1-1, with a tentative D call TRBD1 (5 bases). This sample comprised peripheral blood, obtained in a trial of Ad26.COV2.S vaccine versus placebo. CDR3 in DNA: TGTGCCAGCAGCTTAGAGGGGGGGAAAGCTTTCTTT. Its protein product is CASSLEGGKAFF.